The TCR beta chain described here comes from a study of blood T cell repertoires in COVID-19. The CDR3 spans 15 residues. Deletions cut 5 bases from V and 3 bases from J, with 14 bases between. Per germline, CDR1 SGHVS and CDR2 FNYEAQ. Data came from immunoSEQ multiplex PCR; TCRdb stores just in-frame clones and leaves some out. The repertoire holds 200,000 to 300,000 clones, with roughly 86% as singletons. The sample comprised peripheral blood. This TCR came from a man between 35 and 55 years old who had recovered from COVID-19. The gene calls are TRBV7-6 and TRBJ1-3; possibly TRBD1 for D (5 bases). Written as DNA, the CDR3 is TGTGCCAGCAGCCAAAGGGGTGCGAATGGAAACACCATATATTTT. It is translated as CASSQRGANGNTIYF.